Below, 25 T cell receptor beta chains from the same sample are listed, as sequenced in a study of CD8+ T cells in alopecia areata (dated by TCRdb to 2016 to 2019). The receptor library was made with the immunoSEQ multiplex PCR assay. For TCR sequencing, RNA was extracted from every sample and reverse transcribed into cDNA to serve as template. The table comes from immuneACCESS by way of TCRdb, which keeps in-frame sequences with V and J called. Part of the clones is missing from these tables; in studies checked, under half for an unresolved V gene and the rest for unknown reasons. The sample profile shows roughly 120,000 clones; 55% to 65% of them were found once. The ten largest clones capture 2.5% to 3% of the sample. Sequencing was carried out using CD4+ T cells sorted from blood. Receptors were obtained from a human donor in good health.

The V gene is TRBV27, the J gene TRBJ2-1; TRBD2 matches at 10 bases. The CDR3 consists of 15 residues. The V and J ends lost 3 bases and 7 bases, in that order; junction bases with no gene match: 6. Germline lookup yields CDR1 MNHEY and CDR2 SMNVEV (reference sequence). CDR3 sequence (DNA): TGTGCCAGCAGTTTCGTAGCGGGGGGCAATAATGAGCAGTTCTTC. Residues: CASSFVAGGNNEQFF.

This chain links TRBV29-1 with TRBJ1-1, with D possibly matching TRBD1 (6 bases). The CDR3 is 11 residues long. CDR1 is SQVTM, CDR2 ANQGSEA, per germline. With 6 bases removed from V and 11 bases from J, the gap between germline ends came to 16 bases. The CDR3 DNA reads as TGCAGCGTCGATAAACAGGGTTCGGCTTTCTTT. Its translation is CSVDKQGSAFF.

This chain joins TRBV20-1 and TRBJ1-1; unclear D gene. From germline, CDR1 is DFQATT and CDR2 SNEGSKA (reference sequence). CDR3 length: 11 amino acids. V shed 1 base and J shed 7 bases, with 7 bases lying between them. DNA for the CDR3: TGCAGTGCTAGAGGGGCAGTTGAAGCTTTCTTT. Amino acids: CSARGAVEAFF.

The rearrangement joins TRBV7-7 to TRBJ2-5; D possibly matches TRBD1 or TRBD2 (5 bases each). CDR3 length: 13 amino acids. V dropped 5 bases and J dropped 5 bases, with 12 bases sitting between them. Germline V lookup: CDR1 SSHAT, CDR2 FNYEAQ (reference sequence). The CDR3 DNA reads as TGTGCCAGCAGCCCTGGGGGAGCGGAGACCCAGTACTTC. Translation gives CASSPGGAETQYF. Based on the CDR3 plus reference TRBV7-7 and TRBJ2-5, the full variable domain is GAGVSQSPRYKVTKRGQDVTLRCDPISSHATLYWYQQALGQGPEFLTYFNYEAQPDKSGLPSDRFSAERPEGSISTLTIQRTEQRDSAMYRCASSPGGAETQYFGPGTRLLVL.

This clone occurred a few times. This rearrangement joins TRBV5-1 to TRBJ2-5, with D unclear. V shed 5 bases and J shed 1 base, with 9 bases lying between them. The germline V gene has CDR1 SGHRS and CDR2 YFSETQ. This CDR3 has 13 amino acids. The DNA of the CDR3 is TGCGCCAGCAGATCGGGCCCCCAAGAGACCCAGTACTTC. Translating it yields CASRSGPQETQYF.

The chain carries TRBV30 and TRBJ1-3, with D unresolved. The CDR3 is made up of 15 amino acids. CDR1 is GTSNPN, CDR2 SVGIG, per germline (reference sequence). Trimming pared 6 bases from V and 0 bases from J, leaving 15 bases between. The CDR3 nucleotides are TGTGCCTGTCAGTGGACTCTGAGCTCTGGAAACACCATATATTTT. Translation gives CACQWTLSSGNTIYF. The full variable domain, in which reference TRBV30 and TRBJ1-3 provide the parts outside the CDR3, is SQTIHQWPATLVQPVGSPLSLECTVEGTSNPNLYWYRQAAGRGLQLLFYSVGIGQISSEVPQNLSASRPQDRQFILSSKKLLLSDSGFYLCACQWTLSSGNTIYFGEGSWLTVV.

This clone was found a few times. The CDR3 spells CASSPPRGDNSPLHF. The DNA for the CDR3 is TGTGCCAGCTCACCACCGCGCGGGGATAATTCACCCCTCCACTTT. The chain uses TRBV18 and TRBJ1-6; unclear D gene. V was pared by 0 bases and J by 5 bases, with 8 bases between. Per the germline V gene, CDR1 is KGHSH and CDR2 is LQKENI. This CDR3 is built from 15 residues.

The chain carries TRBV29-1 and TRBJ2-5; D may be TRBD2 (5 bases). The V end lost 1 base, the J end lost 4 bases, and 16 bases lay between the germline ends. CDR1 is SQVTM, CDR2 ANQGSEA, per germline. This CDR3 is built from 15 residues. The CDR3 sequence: CSVEGRMNAGETQYF. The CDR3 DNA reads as TGCAGCGTTGAAGGTCGCATGAATGCGGGAGAGACCCAGTACTTC.

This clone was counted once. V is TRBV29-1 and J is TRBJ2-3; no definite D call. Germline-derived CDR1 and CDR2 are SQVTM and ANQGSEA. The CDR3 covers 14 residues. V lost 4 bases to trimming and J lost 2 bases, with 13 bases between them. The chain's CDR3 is CSVVGRANTDTQYF. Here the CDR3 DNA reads TGCAGCGTTGTTGGCAGAGCTAACACAGATACGCAGTATTTT.

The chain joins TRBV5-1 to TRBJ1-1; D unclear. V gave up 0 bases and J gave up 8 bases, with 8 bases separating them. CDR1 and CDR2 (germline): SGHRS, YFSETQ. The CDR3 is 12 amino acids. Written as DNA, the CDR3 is TGCGCCAGCAGCTTGGGTGAAGGCGAAGCTTTCTTT. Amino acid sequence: CASSLGEGEAFF.

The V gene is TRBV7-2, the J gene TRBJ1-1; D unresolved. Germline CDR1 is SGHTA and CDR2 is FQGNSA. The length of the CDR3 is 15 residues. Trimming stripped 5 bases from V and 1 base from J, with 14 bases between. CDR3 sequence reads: CASSRRTVGNTEAFF. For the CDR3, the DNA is TGTGCCAGCAGCCGAAGGACGGTGGGGAACACTGAAGCTTTCTTT.

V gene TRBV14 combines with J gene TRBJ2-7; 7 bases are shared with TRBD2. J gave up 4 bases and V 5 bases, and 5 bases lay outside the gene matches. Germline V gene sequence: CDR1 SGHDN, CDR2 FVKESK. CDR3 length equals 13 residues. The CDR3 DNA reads TGTGCCAGCAGCATCCCGGGAGGATACGAGCAGTACTTC. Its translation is CASSIPGGYEQYF.

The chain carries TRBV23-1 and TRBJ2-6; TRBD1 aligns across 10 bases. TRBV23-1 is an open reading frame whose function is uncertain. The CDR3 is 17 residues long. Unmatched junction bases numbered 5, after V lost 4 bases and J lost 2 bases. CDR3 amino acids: CASSPGTGATGANVLTF. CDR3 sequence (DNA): TGCGCCAGCAGTCCGGGGACAGGGGCGACTGGGGCCAACGTCCTGACTTTC.

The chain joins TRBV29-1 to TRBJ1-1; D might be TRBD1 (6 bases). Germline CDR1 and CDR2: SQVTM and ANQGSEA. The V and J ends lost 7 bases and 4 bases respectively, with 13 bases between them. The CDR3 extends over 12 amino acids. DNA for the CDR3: TGCAGCGCTGCGACAGGAAGCACTGAAGCTTTCTTT. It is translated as CSAATGSTEAFF.

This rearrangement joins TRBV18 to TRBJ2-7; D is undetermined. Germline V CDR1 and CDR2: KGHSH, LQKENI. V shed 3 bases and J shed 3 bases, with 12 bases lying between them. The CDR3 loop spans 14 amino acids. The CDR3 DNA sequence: TGTGCCAGCTCACCTGACGGAGCTCTCTACGAGCAGTACTTC. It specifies CASSPDGALYEQYF.

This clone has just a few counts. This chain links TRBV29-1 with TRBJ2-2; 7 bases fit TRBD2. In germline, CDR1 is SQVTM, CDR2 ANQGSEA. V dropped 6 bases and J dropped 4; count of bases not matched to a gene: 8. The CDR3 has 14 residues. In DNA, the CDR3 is TGCAGCGTGCGGCCTAGCGGAGGCACCGGGGAGCTGTTTTTT. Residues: CSVRPSGGTGELFF.

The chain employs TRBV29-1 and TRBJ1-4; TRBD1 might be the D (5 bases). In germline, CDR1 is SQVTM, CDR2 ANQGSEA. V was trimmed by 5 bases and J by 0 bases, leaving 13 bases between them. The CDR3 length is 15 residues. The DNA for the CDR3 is TGCAGCGTTCGACCCGGACAAACAACTAATGAAAAACTGTTTTTT. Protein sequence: CSVRPGQTTNEKLFF.

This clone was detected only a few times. CDR3: CASSKAYGGGTEAFF. The CDR3 DNA is TGTGCCAGCAGCAAGGCATACGGGGGCGGCACTGAAGCTTTCTTT. The chain links TRBV11-1 to TRBJ1-1, with a possible D match to TRBD1 (6 bases). V lost 5 bases and J lost 4, with 17 bases in between. Germline CDR1 SGHAT, CDR2 FQDESV (reference sequence). The length of the CDR3 is 15 residues.

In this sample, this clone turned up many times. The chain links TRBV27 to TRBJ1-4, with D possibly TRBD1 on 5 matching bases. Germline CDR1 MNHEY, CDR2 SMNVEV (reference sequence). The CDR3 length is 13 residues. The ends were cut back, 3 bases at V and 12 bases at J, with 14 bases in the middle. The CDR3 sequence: CASSLSRGGELFF. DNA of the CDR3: TGTGCCAGCAGTTTGAGTAGGGGCGGGGAACTGTTTTTT.

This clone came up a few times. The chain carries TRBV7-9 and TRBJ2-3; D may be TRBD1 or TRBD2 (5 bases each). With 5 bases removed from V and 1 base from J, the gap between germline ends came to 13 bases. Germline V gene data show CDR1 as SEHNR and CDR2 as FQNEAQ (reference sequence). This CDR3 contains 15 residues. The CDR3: CASSPPGRGTDTQYF. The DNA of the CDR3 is TGTGCCAGCAGCCCTCCGGGACGGGGCACAGATACGCAGTATTTT.

As DNA, the CDR3 is TGTGCCGCGGGACGGGGAATCTATGGCTACACCTTC. It yields the protein CAAGRGIYGYTF. This chain links TRBV27 with TRBJ1-2; TRBD1 might be the D (5 bases). Trimming removed 11 bases from V and 4 bases from J, with 14 bases in between. Germline V CDR1 and CDR2: MNHEY, SMNVEV (reference sequence). This CDR3 contains 12 residues.

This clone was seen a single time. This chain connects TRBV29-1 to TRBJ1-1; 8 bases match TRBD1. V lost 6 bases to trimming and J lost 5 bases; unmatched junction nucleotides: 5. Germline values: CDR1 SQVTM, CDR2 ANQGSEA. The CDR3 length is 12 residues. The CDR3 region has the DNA TGCAGCGTAGCGGACAGGGTAACTGAAGCTTTCTTT. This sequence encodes CSVADRVTEAFF.

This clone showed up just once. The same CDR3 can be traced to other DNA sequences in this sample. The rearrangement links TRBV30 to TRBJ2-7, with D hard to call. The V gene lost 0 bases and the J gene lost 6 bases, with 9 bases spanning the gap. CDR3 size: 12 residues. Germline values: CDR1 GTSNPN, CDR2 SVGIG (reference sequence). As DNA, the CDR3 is TGTGCCTGGAGTGTACCAGCATCCGAGCAGTACTTC. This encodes CAWSVPASEQYF. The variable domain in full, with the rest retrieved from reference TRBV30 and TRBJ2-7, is SQTIHQWPATLVQPVGSPLSLECTVEGTSNPNLYWYRQAAGRGLQLLFYSVGIGQISSEVPQNLSASRPQDRQFILSSKKLLLSDSGFYLCAWSVPASEQYFGPGTRLTVT.

CDR3 bases: TGTGCCAGCAGCGTAGTTGGTGGGGCGCCAGGGGCCAACGTCCTGACTTTC. Translating gives CASSVVGGAPGANVLTF. The chain has TRBV9 and TRBJ2-6, with D perhaps matching TRBD1 (5 bases). Germline V gene sequence: CDR1 SGDLS, CDR2 YYNGEE. V was cut by 0 bases and J by 4 bases, with 14 bases left in between. The CDR3 sequence is 17 residues long.

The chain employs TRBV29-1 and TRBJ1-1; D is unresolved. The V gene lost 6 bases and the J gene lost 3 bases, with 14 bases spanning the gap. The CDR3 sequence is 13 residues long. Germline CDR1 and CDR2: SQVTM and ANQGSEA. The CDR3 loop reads CSVESGSYTEAFF. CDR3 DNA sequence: TGCAGCGTGGAAAGCGGATCTTACACTGAAGCTTTCTTT.